The 24 T cell receptor beta chains in this list originate from one sample, sequenced in a study of T cell responses to AZD1222 COVID-19 vaccine. Assay used: immunoSEQ multiplex PCR; TCRdb lists only in-frame clones, some missing. The data contain 65,000 to 85,000 clones, around 84% of them singletons. The sequencing used peripheral blood, collected on day 0 of AZD1222 vaccination. The receptors were gathered from an adult in good health.

The J gene is TRBJ2-3, the V gene TRBV4-1; 12 bases are a match to TRBD2. Germline V gene data show CDR1 as MGHRA and CDR2 as YSYEKL. The V gene end was trimmed by 2 bases and the J gene end by 5 bases; junction bases not matched to a gene: 8. The CDR3 spans 17 residues. The CDR3 region is CASSQLLLTSGGDTQYF. CDR3 in DNA: TGCGCCAGCAGCCAACTCCTATTGACTAGCGGGGGAGATACGCAGTATTTT.

The chain employs TRBV7-9 and TRBJ2-6; D is possibly TRBD2 (5 bases). The germline V gene has CDR1 SEHNR and CDR2 FQNEAQ (reference sequence). This CDR3 region has 15 residues. V lost 3 bases, J lost 2 bases, and 8 bases lay in between. The CDR3 nucleotides read TGTGCCAGCAGCTTTTCCGGGGCTGGGGCCAACGTCCTGACTTTC. Translation gives CASSFSGAGANVLTF.

This clone came up once. This rearrangement joins TRBV15 to TRBJ2-4, with D perhaps matching TRBD1 or TRBD2 (5 bases each). CDR1 and CDR2 from the germline V gene are LNHNV and YYDKDF (reference sequence). The ends were cut back, 4 bases at V and 3 bases at J, with 19 bases in the middle. The CDR3 spans 17 residues. In DNA, the CDR3 is TGTGCCACCAGCAACCTAAGGGCAGGGACGGGCAAAAACATTCAGTACTTC. This encodes CATSNLRAGTGKNIQYF.

This clone was observed a single time. The V call is TRBV7-2, the J call TRBJ1-3, with TRBD1 matching over 8 bases. Per the germline V gene, CDR1 is SGHTA and CDR2 is FQGNSA. The CDR3 has 16 amino acids. Trimming cost V 3 bases and J 1 base; bases outside gene matches: 5. The CDR3 loop is CASSFRTGSSGNTIYF. Here the CDR3 DNA reads TGTGCCAGCAGCTTCCGGACAGGGAGTTCTGGAAACACCATATATTTT.

This clone was counted a few times. V gene TRBV7-2 combines with J gene TRBJ1-2; D unclear. Germline V gene sequence: CDR1 SGHTA, CDR2 FQGNSA. V lost 0 bases and J 5 bases, leaving 16 bases between the germline ends. The CDR3 consists of 16 residues. The CDR3 DNA reads TGTGCCAGCAGCTTAGCAGGGTTGGGGATTCAATATGGCTACACCTTC. Translation: CASSLAGLGIQYGYTF.

The genes are TRBV14 and TRBJ2-1; TRBD2 aligns across 7 bases. This CDR3 region has 14 residues. V lost 1 base, J lost 10 bases, and 7 bases stayed unmatched. Germline assignment: CDR1 SGHDN and CDR2 FVKESK. The CDR3: CASSQGLVSGEQFF. The CDR3 DNA is TGTGCCAGCAGCCAAGGCCTGGTTAGCGGGGAGCAGTTCTTC.

This chain connects TRBV2 to TRBJ1-2; the D is unclear. V was shortened by 4 bases and J by 2 bases, with 11 bases between the two germline ends. The CDR3 has 14 amino acids. Germline V gene lookup returns CDR1 SNHLY and CDR2 FYNNEI. The CDR3 reads CASSVQTRNYGYTF. CDR3 DNA sequence: TGTGCCAGCAGTGTCCAGACAAGGAACTATGGCTACACCTTC. Full variable domain (missing parts from reference TRBV2 and TRBJ1-2): EPEVTQTPSHQVTQMGQEVILRCVPISNHLYFYWYRQILGQKVEFLVSFYNNEISEKSEIFDDQFSVERPDGSNFTLKIRSTKLEDSAMYFCASSVQTRNYGYTFGSGTRLTVV.

This chain joins TRBV7-8 and TRBJ1-5; possible D gene TRBD1, 6 bases. The germline V and J ends were trimmed by 0 bases and 9 bases, with 18 bases remaining between them. Germline loops: CDR1 SGHVS, CDR2 FQNEAQ. This CDR3 is 16 amino acids long. The CDR3 DNA is TGTGCCAGCAGCTTAGCTACAGCAGGGGCGAGGGGGCCCCAGCATTTT. Translated: CASSLATAGARGPQHF. Full variable domain (rest looked up from reference TRBV7-8 and TRBJ1-5): GAGVSQSPRYKVAKRGQDVALRCDPISGHVSLFWYQQALGQGPEFLTYFQNEAQLDKSGLPSDRFFAERPEGSVSTLKIQRTQQEDSAVYLCASSLATAGARGPQHFGDGTRLSIL.

V and J are TRBV7-2 and TRBJ2-2; 7 bases line up with TRBD1. Trimming took 1 base from V and 4 from J; bases not matched to a gene: 9. In germline, CDR1 is SGHTA, CDR2 FQGNSA. The CDR3 is 17 amino acids. The CDR3 here is CASSLVGGAMVTGELFF. The CDR3 coding sequence is TGTGCCAGCAGCTTAGTAGGGGGCGCAATGGTCACCGGGGAGCTGTTTTTT.

V gene TRBV5-4 combines with J gene TRBJ1-2; 7 nucleotides line up with TRBD1. The V gene's germline CDR1 is SGHNT and CDR2 YYREEE (reference sequence). This CDR3 has 13 residues. The V gene end was trimmed by 6 bases and the J gene end by 8 bases; junction bases not matched to a gene: 10. CDR3 nucleotide sequence: TGTGCCAGCACCATCCCGGACAGGACGGGCTACACCTTC. Its translation is CASTIPDRTGYTF.

This chain links TRBV7-9 with TRBJ2-5; no clear D gene. Trimming shortened V by 2 bases and J by 5 bases, and 9 bases separated the two germline ends. The CDR3 has 13 residues. CDR1 and CDR2 (germline): SEHNR, FQNEAQ (reference sequence). In DNA, the CDR3 is TGTGCCAGCAGCTTATATGGTGGGGAGACCCAGTACTTC. Translating it yields CASSLYGGETQYF.

This chain links TRBV24-1 with TRBJ1-1, with D uncertain. The CDR3 totals 15 residues. Germline V gene lookup returns CDR1 KGHDR and CDR2 SFDVKD. Trimming left V 2 bases short and J 6 bases short, with 15 bases between. CDR3 residues: CATSDSRTGKAEAFF. The CDR3 bases are TGTGCCACCAGTGATTCTCGGACGGGTAAGGCTGAAGCTTTCTTT.

This clone was recorded only once. The chain recombines TRBV7-8 with TRBJ1-5; D unclear. V was pared by 7 bases and J by 0 bases, with 10 bases between. The CDR3 contains 14 residues. The germline gives CDR1 SGHVS, CDR2 FQNEAQ. The CDR3 DNA follows: TGTGCCAGCAAGTTAGGAGCTAGCAATCAGCCCCAGCATTTT. Amino acids: CASKLGASNQPQHF.

The chain carries TRBV6-5 and TRBJ2-1; possible D gene TRBD2, 5 bases. The CDR3 loop spans 15 amino acids. Germline V gene data show CDR1 as MNHEY and CDR2 as SVGAGI. V lost 6 bases and J lost 1, with 13 bases in between. CDR3 loop: CASSATTGSYNEQFF. The CDR3 DNA sequence: TGTGCCAGCAGCGCTACCACGGGGTCCTACAATGAGCAGTTCTTC.

The chain uses TRBV7-9 and TRBJ1-1, with 11 bases lining up with TRBD1. The CDR3 sequence is 16 residues long. V lost 4 bases to trimming and J lost 1 base; unmatched junction nucleotides: 5. The V gene's germline CDR1 is SEHNR and CDR2 FQNEAQ (reference sequence). CDR3 region: CASSSGQGAKNTEAFF. The CDR3 DNA reads as TGTGCCAGCAGCTCCGGACAGGGGGCTAAGAACACTGAAGCTTTCTTT.

J is TRBJ2-3 and V is TRBV11-2; perhaps D is TRBD1 or TRBD2 (5 bases each). The CDR3 has 15 residues. Trimming took off 1 base at V and 2 bases at J, with 10 bases between the two ends. The V gene's germline CDR1 is SGHAT and CDR2 FQNNGV. This chain's CDR3 is CASSLGGTPTDTQYF. CDR3 bases: TGTGCCAGCAGCTTAGGGGGGACCCCCACAGATACGCAGTATTTT.

The chain has TRBV7-9 and TRBJ1-2; D unclear. Trimming removed 5 bases from V and 3 bases from J, with 13 bases in between. Germline CDR1 is SEHNR and CDR2 is FQNEAQ (reference sequence). The CDR3 sequence is 14 residues long. The chain's CDR3 is CASSAFGSDYGYTF. Here the CDR3 DNA reads TGTGCCAGCAGCGCCTTTGGGTCCGACTATGGCTACACCTTC.

The CDR3 DNA is TGTGCCAGCAGCTCCCGGACAGTTTCTAACTATGGCTACACCTTC. This sequence encodes CASSSRTVSNYGYTF. The chain carries TRBV7-9 and TRBJ1-2, with D perhaps TRBD1 (6 bases). Between the trimmed V and J ends, which lost 4 bases and 0 bases, there was a span of 12 bases. From germline, CDR1 is SEHNR and CDR2 FQNEAQ (reference sequence). The CDR3 runs to 15 residues.

The rearrangement uses TRBV19 and TRBJ1-1; 8 positions agree with TRBD1. Germline V gives CDR1 LNHDA, CDR2 SQIVND (reference sequence). CDR3 size: 15 residues. Losses at the gene ends were 3 bases for V and 2 bases for J; bases not matched to a gene: 5. Here the CDR3 DNA reads TGTGCCAGTAGTATCGACGGACAGGGCAACACTGAAGCTTTCTTT. Translating gives CASSIDGQGNTEAFF.

The chain carries TRBV2 and TRBJ2-7; D unresolved. Germline lookup yields CDR1 SNHLY and CDR2 FYNNEI. Between the trimmed V and J ends, which lost 3 bases and 2 bases, there was a span of 11 bases. The CDR3 is 14 amino acids. Here the CDR3 DNA reads TGTGCCAGCAGTGATGCGACCACTACCTACGAGCAGTACTTC. The encoded protein is CASSDATTTYEQYF.

This rearrangement joins TRBV6-6 to TRBJ1-1, with D maybe TRBD1 (6 bases). Per germline, CDR1 MNHNY and CDR2 SVGAGI (reference sequence). V shed 7 bases and J shed 0 bases, with 15 bases lying between them. CDR3 length: 15 amino acids. CDR3 sequence (DNA): TGTGCCAGCATACTCTCCGGGACAATGAACACTGAAGCTTTCTTT. This encodes CASILSGTMNTEAFF.

The chain uses TRBV18 and TRBJ1-5; D may be TRBD1 (5 bases). There are 18 residues in the CDR3. Germline V gene lookup returns CDR1 KGHSH and CDR2 LQKENI. With 1 base removed from V and 0 bases from J, the gap between germline ends came to 16 bases. CDR3 DNA sequence: TGTGCCAGCTCACCACGAGGTGGGGCAGGGACTAGCAATCAGCCCCAGCATTTT. Its protein is CASSPRGGAGTSNQPQHF.

The CDR3 reads CASSGPAGDTQYF. In DNA form, the CDR3 reads TGTGCCAGCAGCGGACCGGCAGGAGATACGCAGTATTTT. The V and J genes are TRBV3-1 (or the pseudogene TRBV3-2) and TRBJ2-3; D is ambiguous. Germline values: CDR1 LGHDT, CDR2 YNNKEL (reference sequence). Trimming left V 5 bases short and J 5 bases short, with 11 bases between. The CDR3 loop spans 13 amino acids.

The chain carries TRBV7-9 and TRBJ1-1, with 9 bases matching TRBD1. J was trimmed by 0 bases and V by 5 bases; bases with no gene match: 4. Germline V gene sequence: CDR1 SEHNR, CDR2 FQNEAQ (reference sequence). The CDR3 covers 15 residues. CDR3 sequence: CASSPGTGMNTEAFF. In DNA, the CDR3 is TGTGCCAGCAGCCCTGGGACAGGGATGAACACTGAAGCTTTCTTT.